The clone carrying this T cell receptor (beta chain) was observed many times. As yet, its antigen is unknown. The length of the CDR3 is 15 residues. The V segment lost 10 bases and the J segment 1 base; nucleotides outside the gene matches: 8. This sample was included in a study of CD8 T cells in ankylosing spondylitis. TCRdb re-called the 5' RACE reads through MiXCR, storing one row per CDR3 protein. The repertoire holds over 600,000 distinct CDR3 sequences, with around 19% as singletons. Points from the study as a whole: A TCR beta motif of roughly eight highly homologous variants appeared characteristic of ankylosing spondylitis blood.

This sequence originates from a male donor with ankylosing spondylitis. Sequencing was done on a sample of blood, either unsorted or a sorted T cell fraction (not recorded which). V usage is TRBV12-3 or TRBV12-4 and J usage is TRBJ2-1; 9 bases match TRBD2. CDR3 region: CATLTSGGSYNEQFF. The CDR3 DNA reads TGTGCCACCCTGACTAGCGGAGGATCCTACAATGAGCAGTTCTTC.